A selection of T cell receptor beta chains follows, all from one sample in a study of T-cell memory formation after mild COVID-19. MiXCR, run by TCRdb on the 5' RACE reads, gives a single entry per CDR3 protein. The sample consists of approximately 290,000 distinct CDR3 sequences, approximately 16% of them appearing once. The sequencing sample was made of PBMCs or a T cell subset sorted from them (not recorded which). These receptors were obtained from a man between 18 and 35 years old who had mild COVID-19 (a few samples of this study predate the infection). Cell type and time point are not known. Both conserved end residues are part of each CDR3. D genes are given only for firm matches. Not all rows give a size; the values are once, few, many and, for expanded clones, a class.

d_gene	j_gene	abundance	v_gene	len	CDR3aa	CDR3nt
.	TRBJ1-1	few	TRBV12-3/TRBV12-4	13	CASNLARDTEAFF	TGTGCCAGTAATTTGGCGCGGGACACTGAAGCTTTCTTT
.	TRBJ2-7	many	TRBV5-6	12	CASSTGPYEQYF	TGTGCCAGCAGCACGGGCCCCTACGAGCAGTACTTC
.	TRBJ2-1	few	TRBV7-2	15	CASSPVGGLYNEQFF	TGTGCCAGCAGCCCTGTGGGCGGGCTCTACAATGAGCAGTTCTTC
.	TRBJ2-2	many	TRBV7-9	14	CASSFQAAGRELFF	TGTGCCAGCAGCTTCCAGGCGGCAGGCCGGGAGCTGTTTTTT
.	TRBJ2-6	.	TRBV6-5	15	CASSYEGTGANVLTF	TGTGCCAGCAGTTACGAGGGAACTGGGGCCAACGTCCTGACTTTC
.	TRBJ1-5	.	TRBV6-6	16	CASSYSRPASSQPQHF	TGTGCCAGCAGTTACTCAAGGCCCGCGTCAAGTCAGCCCCAGCATTTT
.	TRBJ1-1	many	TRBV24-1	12	CATSDKWGSAFF	TGTGCCACCAGTGATAAATGGGGGTCAGCTTTCTTT
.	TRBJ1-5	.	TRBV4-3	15	CASSQEWADNQPQHF	TGCGCCAGCAGCCAAGAGTGGGCGGACAATCAGCCCCAGCATTTT
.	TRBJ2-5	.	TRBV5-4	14	CASRGGDTQETQYF	TGTGCCAGCAGGGGGGGGGACACCCAAGAGACCCAGTACTTC
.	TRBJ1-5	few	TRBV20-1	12	CSASRTDQPQHF	TGCAGTGCTAGTAGGACGGATCAGCCCCAGCATTTT
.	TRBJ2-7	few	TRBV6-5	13	CASSRRWAYEQYF	TGTGCCAGCAGCCGCCGCTGGGCCTACGAGCAGTACTTC
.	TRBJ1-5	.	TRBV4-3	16	CASSQDGRTGNQPQHF	TGCGCCAGCAGCCAAGATGGGCGGACGGGCAATCAGCCCCAGCATTTT
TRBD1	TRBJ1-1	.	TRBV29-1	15	CSVRTGGAGGTEAFF	TGCAGCGTGAGGACAGGGGGCGCTGGGGGCACTGAAGCTTTCTTT
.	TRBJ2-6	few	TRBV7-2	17	CASSFWQPISGANVLTF	TGTGCCAGCAGCTTTTGGCAGCCCATCTCTGGGGCCAACGTCCTGACTTTC
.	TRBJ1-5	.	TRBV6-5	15	CASSYSSRGNQPQHF	TGTGCCAGCAGTTACTCGTCCAGGGGAAATCAGCCCCAGCATTTT
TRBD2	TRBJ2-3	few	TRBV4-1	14	CASSLRGGADTQYF	TGCGCCAGCAGCCTCCGGGGGGGTGCAGATACGCAGTATTTT
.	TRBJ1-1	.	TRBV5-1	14	CASTQGFGNTEAFF	TGCGCCAGCACCCAGGGGTTCGGGAACACTGAAGCTTTCTTT
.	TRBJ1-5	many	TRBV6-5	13	CASSYTGNQPQHF	TGTGCCAGCAGTTACACAGGGAATCAGCCCCAGCATTTT
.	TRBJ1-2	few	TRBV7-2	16	CASSLAGSQESNGYTF	TGTGCCAGCAGCTTAGCGGGGAGCCAGGAATCGAATGGCTACACCTTC
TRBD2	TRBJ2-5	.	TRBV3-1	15	CASSHRGGSQETQYF	TGTGCCAGCAGCCACCGCGGGGGTAGCCAAGAGACCCAGTACTTC
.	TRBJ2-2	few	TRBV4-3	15	CASSHWQGNTGELFF	TGCGCCAGCAGCCACTGGCAGGGGAACACCGGGGAGCTGTTTTTT
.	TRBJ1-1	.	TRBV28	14	CASSLWEASTEAFF	TGTGCCAGCAGTTTGTGGGAGGCGAGCACTGAAGCTTTCTTT
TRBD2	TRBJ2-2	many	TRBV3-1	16	CASSQLAGGNTGELFF	TGTGCCAGCAGCCAGCTAGCGGGGGGCAACACCGGGGAGCTGTTTTTT
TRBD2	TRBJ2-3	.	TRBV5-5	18	CASSQSGRGLTLTDTQYF	TGTGCCAGCAGCCAGTCAGGGAGGGGCCTAACCCTCACAGATACGCAGTATTTT
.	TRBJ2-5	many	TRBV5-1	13	CASSFTGLETQYF	TGCGCCAGCAGCTTTACGGGGTTGGAGACCCAGTACTTC
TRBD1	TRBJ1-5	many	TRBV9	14	CASSVGQGDQPQHF	TGTGCCAGCAGCGTAGGACAGGGGGATCAGCCCCAGCATTTT
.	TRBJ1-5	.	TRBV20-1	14	CSAIKVQGLQPQHF	TGCAGTGCTATTAAGGTGCAGGGCCTTCAGCCCCAGCATTTT